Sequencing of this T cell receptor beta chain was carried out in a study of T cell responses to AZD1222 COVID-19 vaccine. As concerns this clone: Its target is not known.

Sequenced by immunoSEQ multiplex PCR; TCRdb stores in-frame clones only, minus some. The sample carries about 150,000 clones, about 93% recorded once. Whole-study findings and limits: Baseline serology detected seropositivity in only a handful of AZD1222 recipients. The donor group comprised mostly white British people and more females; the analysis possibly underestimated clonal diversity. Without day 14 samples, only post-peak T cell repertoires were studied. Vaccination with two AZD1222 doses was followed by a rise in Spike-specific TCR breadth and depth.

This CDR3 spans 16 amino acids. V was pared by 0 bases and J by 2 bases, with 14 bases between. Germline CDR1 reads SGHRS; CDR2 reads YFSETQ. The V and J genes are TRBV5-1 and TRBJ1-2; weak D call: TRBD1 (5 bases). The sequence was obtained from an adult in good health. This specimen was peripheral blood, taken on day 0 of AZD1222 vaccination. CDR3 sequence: CASSLAFGGLNYGYTF. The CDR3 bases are TGCGCCAGCAGCTTGGCCTTCGGGGGGTTGAACTATGGCTACACCTTC.